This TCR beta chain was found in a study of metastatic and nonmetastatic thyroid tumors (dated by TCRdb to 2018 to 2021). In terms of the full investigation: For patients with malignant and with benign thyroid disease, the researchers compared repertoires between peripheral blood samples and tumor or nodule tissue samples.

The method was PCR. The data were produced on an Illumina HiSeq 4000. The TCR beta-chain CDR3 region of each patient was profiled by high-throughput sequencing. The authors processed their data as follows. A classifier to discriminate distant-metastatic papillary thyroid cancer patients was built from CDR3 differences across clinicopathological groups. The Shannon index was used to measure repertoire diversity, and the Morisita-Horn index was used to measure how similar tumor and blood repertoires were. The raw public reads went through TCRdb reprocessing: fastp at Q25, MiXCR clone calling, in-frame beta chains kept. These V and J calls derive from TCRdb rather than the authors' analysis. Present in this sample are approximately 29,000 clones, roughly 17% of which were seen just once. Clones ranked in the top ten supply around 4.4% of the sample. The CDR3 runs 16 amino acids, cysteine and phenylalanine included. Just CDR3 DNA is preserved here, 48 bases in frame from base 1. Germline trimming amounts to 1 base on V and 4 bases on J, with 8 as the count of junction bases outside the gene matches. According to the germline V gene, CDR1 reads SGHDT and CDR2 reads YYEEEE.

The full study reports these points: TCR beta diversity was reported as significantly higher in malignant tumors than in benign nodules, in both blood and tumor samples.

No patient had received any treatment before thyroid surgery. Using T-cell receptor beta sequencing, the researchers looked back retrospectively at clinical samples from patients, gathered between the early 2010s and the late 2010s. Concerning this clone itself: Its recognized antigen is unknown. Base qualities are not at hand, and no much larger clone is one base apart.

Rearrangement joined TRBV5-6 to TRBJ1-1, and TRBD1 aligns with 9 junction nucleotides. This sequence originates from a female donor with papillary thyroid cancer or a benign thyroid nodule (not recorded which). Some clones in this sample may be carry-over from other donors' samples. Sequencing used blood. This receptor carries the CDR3 CASSLMGTGPATEAFF. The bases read TGTGCCAGCAGCTTGATGGGGACAGGGCCTGCCACTGAAGCTTTCTTT.